The present entry profiles one T cell receptor (beta chain) with its context. The antigen is undetermined. V was cut by 3 bases and J by 6 bases, with 10 bases left in between. CDR3 size: 13 residues. Germline V gene data show CDR1 as LNHDA and CDR2 as SQIVND (reference sequence). This sample stems from a study of T cell responses to AZD1222 COVID-19 vaccine. The overall study: Investigators merged groups given second doses at roughly 4 or roughly 12 weeks.

Study conclusions and caveats: The donor cohort was predominantly white British with a female majority, and clonal diversity may have been underestimated. Regions left unmutated in variants are reportedly the target of nearly half of spike-specific TCRs. Repertoires in all cases were sampled only once the peak T cell response had passed.

Profiled with immunoSEQ multiplex PCR; TCRdb holds only in-frame clones, not every one. Of over 75,000 clones listed, roughly 90% are singletons. The receptor comes from an adult in good health. The specimen was peripheral blood, collected on day 0 of AZD1222 vaccination. The J gene is TRBJ2-3, the V gene TRBV19; D not certain. The CDR3 region is CASSIERTDTQYF. CDR3 coding DNA: TGTGCCAGTAGTATTGAGAGGACCGATACGCAGTATTTT.